The source of this T cell receptor (beta chain) is a study of blood T cell repertoires in COVID-19. The wider study: Samples representing acute and convalescent COVID-19 were sourced from the United States, Italy and Spain. The cDNA or gDNA used as material had been derived from T cells, B-cell-depleted T cells, or PBMCs.

As handled by the study authors: Amplification with reference gene primers provided the estimates of nucleated cell counts. Only in-frame clones appear in the TCRdb table, and some are missing; sequencing was by immunoSEQ multiplex PCR. V and J calls plus clone size are reproduced from that table; the DNA served to infer D and trimming. Here the sample spans 65,000 to 70,000 clones, approximately 80% being singletons. The ends lost 5 bases at V and 8 bases at J; junction bases unmatched: 4. CDR1 and CDR2 (germline): SGHDT, YYEEEE. This CDR3 has 13 residues. Material for sequencing was peripheral blood. The chain combines TRBV5-6 with TRBJ1-2; TRBD1 matches 12 bases. The source of this sequence is a human donor in a cohort sampled during active COVID-19. The CDR3 DNA is TGTGCCAGCAGGCGGGACAGGGGGCAAGGCTACACCTTC. This translates into CASRRDRGQGYTF.